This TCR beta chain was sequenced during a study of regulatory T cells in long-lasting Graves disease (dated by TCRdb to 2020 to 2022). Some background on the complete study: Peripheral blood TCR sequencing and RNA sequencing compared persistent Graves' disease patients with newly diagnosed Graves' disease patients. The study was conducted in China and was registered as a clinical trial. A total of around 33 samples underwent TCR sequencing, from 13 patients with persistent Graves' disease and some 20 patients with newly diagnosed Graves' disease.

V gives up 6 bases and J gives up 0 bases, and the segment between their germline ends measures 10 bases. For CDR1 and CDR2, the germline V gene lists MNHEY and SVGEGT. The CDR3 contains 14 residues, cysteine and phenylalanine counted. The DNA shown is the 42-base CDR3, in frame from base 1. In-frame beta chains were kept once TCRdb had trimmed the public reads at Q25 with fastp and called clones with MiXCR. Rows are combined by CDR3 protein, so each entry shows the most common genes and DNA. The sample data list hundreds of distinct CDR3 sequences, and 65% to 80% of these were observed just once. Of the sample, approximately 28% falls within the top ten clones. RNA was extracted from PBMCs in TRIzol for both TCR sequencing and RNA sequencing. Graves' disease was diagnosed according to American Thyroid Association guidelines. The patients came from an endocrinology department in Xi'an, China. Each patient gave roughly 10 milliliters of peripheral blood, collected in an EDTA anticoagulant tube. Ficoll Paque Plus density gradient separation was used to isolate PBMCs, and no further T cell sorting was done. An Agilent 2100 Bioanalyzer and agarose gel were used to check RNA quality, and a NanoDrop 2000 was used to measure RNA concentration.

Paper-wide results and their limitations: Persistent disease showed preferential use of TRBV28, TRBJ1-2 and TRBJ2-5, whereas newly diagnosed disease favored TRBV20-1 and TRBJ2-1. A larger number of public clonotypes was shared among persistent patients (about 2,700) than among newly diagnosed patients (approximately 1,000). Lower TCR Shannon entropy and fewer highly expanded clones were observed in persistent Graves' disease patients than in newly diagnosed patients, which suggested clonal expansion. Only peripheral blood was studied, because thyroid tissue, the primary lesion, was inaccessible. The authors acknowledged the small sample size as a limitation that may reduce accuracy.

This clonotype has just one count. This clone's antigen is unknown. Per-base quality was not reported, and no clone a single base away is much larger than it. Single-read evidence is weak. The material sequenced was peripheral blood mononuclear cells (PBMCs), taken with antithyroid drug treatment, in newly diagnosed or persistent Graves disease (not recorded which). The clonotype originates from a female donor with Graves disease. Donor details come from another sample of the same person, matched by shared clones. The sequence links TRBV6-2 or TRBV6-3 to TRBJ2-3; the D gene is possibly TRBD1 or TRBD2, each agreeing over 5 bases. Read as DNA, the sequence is TGTGCCAGCAGCCAGGGACCTAGCACAGATACGCAGTATTTT. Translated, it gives CASSQGPSTDTQYF.